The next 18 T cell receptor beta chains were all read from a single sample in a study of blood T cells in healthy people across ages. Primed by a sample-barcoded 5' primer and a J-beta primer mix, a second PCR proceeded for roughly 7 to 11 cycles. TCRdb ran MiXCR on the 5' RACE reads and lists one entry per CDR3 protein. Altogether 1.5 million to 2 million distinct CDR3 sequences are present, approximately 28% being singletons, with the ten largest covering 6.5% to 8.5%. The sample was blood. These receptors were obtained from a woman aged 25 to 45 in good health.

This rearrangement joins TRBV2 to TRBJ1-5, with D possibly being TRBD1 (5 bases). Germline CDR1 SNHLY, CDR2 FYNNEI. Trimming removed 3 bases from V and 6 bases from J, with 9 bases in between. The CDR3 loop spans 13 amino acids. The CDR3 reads CASSEKGVQPQHF. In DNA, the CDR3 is TGTGCCAGCAGTGAGAAAGGGGTTCAGCCCCAGCATTTT.

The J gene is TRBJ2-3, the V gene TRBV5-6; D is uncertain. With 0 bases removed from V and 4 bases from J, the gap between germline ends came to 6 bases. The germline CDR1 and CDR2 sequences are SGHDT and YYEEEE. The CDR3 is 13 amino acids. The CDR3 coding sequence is TGTGCCAGCAGCTTGGCCATAGCAGATACGCAGTATTTT. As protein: CASSLAIADTQYF.

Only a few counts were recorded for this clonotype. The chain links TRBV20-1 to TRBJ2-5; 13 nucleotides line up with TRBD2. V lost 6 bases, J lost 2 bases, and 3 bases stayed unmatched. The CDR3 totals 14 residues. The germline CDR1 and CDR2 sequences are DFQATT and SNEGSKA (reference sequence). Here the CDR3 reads CSAMGLAGQETQYF. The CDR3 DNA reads TGCAGTGCCATGGGACTAGCGGGGCAAGAGACCCAGTACTTC.

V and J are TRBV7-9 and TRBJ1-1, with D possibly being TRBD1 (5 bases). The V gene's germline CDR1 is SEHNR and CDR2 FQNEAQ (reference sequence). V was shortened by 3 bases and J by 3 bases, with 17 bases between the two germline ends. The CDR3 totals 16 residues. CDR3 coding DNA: TGTGCCAGCAGCTTTTCTTCAGGGTTATTGGACACTGAAGCTTTCTTT. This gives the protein CASSFSSGLLDTEAFF.

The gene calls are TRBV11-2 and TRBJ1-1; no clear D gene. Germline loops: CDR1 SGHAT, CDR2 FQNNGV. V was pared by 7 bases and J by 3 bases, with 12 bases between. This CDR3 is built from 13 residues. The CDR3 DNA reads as TGTGCCAGCAACCGGGAAGGGTACACTGAAGCTTTCTTT. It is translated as CASNREGYTEAFF.

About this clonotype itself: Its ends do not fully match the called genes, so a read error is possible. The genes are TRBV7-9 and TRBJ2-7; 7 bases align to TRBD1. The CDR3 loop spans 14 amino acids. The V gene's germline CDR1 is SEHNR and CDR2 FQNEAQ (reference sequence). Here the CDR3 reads CVSSLGDSVAEQYF. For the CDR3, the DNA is TGTGTCAGCAGCTTAGGGGACAGTGTCGCGGAGCAGTACTTC.

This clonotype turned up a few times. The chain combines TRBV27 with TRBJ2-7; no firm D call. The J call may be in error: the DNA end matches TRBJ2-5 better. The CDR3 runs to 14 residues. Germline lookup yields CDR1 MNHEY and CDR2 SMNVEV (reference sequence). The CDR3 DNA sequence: TGTGCCAGCAGGCCCCGGGCGCTCTATGAGACCCAGTACTTC. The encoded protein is CASRPRALYETQYF.

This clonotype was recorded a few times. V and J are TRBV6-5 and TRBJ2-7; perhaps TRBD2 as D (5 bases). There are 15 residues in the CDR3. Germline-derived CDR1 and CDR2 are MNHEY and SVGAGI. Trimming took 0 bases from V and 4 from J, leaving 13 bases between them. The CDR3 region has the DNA TGTGCCAGCAGTTACTCGTCGGTGGGAGTATACGAGCAGTACTTC. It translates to CASSYSSVGVYEQYF.

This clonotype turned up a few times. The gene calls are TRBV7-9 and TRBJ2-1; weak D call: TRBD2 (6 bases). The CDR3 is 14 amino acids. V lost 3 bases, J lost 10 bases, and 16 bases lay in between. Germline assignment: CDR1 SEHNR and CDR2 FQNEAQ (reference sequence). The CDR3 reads CASSLNGGIGEQFF. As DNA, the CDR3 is TGTGCCAGCAGCTTGAACGGGGGTATTGGGGAGCAGTTCTTC.

The CDR3 DNA reads as TGTGCCAGCAGTTTAGTCCGGGGTTCAGGCAATCAGCCCCAGCATTTT. Translating it yields CASSLVRGSGNQPQHF. The gene calls are TRBV6-1 and TRBJ1-5, with unresolved D. Germline CDR1 MNHNS, CDR2 SASEGT. This CDR3 has 16 residues. V dropped 5 bases and J dropped 2 bases, with 16 bases sitting between them.

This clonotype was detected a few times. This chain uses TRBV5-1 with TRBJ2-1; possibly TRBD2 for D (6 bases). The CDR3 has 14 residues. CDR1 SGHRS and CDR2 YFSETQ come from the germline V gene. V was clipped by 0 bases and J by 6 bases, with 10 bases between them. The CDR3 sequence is CASSLEWRGNEQFF. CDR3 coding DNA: TGCGCCAGCAGCTTGGAATGGAGGGGCAATGAGCAGTTCTTC.

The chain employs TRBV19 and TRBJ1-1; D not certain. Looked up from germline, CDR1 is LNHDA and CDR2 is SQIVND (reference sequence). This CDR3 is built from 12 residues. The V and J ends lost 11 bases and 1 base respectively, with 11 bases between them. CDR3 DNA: TGTGCCGCCACCCGGTCGAACACTGAAGCTTTCTTT. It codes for CAATRSNTEAFF. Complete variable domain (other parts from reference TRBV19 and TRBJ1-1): DGGITQSPKYLFRKEGQNVTLSCEQNLNHDAMYWYRQDPGQGLRLIYYSQIVNDFQKGDIAEGYSVSREKKESFPLTVTSAQKNPTAFYLCAATRSNTEAFFGQGTRLTVV.

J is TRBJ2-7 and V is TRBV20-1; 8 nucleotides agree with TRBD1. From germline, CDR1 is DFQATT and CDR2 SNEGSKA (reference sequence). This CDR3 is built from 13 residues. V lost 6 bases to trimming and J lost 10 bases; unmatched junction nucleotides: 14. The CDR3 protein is CSAGRTGLADQYF. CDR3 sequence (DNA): TGCAGTGCGGGCAGGACAGGGTTGGCGGATCAGTACTTC.

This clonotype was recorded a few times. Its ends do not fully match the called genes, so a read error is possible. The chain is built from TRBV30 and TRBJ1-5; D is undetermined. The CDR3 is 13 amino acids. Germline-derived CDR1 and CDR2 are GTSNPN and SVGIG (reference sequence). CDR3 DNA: TGTGCCTGGAGTGTCGACCGTGAGCAGCCCCAGCGTTTT. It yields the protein CAWSVDREQPQRF.

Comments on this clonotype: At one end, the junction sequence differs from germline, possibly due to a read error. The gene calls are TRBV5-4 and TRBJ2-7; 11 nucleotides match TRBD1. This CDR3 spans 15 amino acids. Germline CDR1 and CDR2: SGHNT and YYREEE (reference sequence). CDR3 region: CANSYSGTGGYEQYF. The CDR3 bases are TGTGCCAACAGCTACTCCGGGACAGGGGGGTACGAGCAGTACTTC.

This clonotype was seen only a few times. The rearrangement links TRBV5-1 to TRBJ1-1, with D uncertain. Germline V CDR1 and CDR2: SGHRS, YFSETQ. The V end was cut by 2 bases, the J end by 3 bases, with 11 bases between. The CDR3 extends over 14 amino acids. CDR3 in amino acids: CASSFNAGDTEAFF. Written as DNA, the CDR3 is TGCGCCAGCAGCTTCAACGCTGGGGACACTGAAGCTTTCTTT.

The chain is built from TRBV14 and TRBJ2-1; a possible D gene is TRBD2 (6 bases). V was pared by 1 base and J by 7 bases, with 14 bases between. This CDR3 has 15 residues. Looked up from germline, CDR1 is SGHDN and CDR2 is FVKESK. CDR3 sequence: CASSQAGGPWNEQFF. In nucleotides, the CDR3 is TGTGCCAGCAGCCAAGCCGGGGGACCCTGGAATGAGCAGTTCTTC.

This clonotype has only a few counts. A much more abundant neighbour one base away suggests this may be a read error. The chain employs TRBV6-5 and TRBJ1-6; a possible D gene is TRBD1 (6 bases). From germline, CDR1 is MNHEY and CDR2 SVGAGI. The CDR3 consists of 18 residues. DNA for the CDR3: TGTGTCAGCAGTTTGTACCCACCCCCGGGACAACTTAATTCACCCCTCCACTTT. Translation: CVSSLYPPPGQLNSPLHF.